This T cell receptor (beta chain) was recorded in a study of T cell responses to AZD1222 COVID-19 vaccine. The assay was immunoSEQ multiplex PCR, and TCRdb's table has in-frame clones only and misses some. The sample consists of roughly 150,000 clones, approximately 93% of them appearing once. This clone was recorded only once. This CDR3 comprises 13 residues. Germline values: CDR1 SQVTM, CDR2 ANQGSEA. Trimming stripped 4 bases from V and 4 bases from J, with 13 bases between. The V call is TRBV29-1, the J call TRBJ1-1; TRBD1 might be the D (6 bases). The source material was peripheral blood, sampled on day 0 of AZD1222 vaccination. The clonotype originates from an adult in good health. The chain's CDR3 is CSVVLGAGTEAFF. The CDR3 coding sequence is TGCAGCGTTGTTTTGGGGGCCGGCACTGAAGCTTTCTTT.